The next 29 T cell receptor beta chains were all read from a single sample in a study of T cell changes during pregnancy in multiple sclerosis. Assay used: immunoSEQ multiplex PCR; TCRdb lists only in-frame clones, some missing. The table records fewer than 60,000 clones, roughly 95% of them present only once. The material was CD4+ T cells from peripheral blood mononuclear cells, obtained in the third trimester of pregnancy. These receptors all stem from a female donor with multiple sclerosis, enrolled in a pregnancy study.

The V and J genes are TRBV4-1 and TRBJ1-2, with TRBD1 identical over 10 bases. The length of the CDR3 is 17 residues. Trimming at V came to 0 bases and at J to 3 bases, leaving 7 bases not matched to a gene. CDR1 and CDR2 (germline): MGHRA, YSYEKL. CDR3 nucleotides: TGCGCCAGCAGCCAAGATATGTGGACAGGGGGTTACTATGGCTACACCTTC. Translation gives CASSQDMWTGGYYGYTF.

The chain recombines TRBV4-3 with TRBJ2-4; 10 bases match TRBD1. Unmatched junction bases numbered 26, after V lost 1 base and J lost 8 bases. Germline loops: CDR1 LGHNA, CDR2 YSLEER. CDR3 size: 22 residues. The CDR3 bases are TGCGCCAGCAGCCAAGGGATAAAACGGGACAGGGGTTGGGGTCCAACTAGGGACATTCAGTACTTC. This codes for CASSQGIKRDRGWGPTRDIQYF.

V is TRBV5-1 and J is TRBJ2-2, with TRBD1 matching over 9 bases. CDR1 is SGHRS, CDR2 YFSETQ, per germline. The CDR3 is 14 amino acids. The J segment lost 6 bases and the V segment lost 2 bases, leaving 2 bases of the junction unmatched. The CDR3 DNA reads TGCGCCAGCAGCTTCAGACAGGGGGCCGGGGAGCTGTTTTTT. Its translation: CASSFRQGAGELFF.

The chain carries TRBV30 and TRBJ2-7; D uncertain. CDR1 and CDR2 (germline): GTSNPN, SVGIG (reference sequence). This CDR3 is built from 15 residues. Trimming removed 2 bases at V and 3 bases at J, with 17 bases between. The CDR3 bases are TGTGCCTGGAGTCTTCTTAAGACTTCGATCTACGAGCAGTACTTC. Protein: CAWSLLKTSIYEQYF.

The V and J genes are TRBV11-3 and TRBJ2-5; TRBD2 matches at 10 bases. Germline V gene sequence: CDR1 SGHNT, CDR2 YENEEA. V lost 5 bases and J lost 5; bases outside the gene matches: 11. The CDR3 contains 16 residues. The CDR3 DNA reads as TGTGCCAGCAGCCAACCTAGCGGGGGTGTCCTGGAGACCCAGTACTTC. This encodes CASSQPSGGVLETQYF.

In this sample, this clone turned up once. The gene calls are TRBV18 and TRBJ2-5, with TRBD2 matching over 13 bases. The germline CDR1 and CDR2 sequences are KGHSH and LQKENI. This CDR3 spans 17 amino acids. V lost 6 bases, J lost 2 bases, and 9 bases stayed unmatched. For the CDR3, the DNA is TGTGCCAGCTCGCCCAAGACTAGCGGGGGGATACAAGAGACCCAGTACTTC. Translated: CASSPKTSGGIQETQYF.

The chain's CDR3 is CASSVLGQGSGNTIYF. The DNA for the CDR3 is TGTGCCAGCAGCGTGTTAGGACAGGGCTCTGGAAACACCATATATTTT. The chain couples TRBV11-3 to TRBJ1-3; 8 bases fit TRBD1. Germline V gene data show CDR1 as SGHNT and CDR2 as YENEEA. V was pared by 5 bases and J by 0 bases, with 6 bases of the junction left unmatched. The length of the CDR3 is 16 residues.

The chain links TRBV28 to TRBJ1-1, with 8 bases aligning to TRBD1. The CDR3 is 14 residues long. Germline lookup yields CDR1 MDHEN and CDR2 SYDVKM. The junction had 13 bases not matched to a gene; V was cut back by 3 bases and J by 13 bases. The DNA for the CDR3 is TGTGCCAGCAGTTTCCAGGGGGCCGGAGCCTCTCGTTTCTTT. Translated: CASSFQGAGASRFF.

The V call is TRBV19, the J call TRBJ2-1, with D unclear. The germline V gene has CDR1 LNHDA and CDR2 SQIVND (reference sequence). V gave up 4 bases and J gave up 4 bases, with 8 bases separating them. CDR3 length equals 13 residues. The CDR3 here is CASSTTNYNEQFF. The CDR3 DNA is TGTGCCAGTAGTACGACAAATTACAATGAGCAGTTCTTC.

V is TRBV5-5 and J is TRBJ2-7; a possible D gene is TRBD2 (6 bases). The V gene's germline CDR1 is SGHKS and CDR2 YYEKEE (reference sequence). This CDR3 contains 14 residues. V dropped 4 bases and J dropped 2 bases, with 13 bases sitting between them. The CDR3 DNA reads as TGTGCCAGCAGCCCGACGGGACTCCCCTACGAGCAGTACTTC. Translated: CASSPTGLPYEQYF. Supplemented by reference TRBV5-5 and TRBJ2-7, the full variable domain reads DAGVTQSPTHLIKTRGQQVTLRCSPISGHKSVSWYQQVLGQGPQFIFQYYEKEERGRGNFPDRFSARQFPNYSSELNVNALLLGDSALYLCASSPTGLPYEQYFGPGTRLTVT.

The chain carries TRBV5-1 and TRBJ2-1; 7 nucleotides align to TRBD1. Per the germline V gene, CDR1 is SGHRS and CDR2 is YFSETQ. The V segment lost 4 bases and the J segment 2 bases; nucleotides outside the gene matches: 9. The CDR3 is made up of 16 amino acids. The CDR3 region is CASSTGTERTYNEQFF. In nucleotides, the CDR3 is TGCGCCAGCAGCACAGGGACAGAGAGGACCTACAATGAGCAGTTCTTC.

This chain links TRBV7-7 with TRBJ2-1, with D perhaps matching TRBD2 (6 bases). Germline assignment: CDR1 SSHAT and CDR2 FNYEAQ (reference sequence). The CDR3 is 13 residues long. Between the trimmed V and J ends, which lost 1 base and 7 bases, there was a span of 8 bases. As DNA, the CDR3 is TGTGCCAGCAGCTTAGAACGGGGGAATGAGCAGTTCTTC. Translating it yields CASSLERGNEQFF.

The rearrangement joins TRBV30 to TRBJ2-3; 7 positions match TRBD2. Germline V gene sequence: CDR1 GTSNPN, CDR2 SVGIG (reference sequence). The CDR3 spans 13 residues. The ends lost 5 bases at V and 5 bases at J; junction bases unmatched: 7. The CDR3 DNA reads TGTGCCTGGGCAAGCGGGGTTGTAGATACGCAGTATTTT. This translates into CAWASGVVDTQYF. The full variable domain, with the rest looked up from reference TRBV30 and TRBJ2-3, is SQTIHQWPATLVQPVGSPLSLECTVEGTSNPNLYWYRQAAGRGLQLLFYSVGIGQISSEVPQNLSASRPQDRQFILSSKKLLLSDSGFYLCAWASGVVDTQYFGPGTRLTVL.

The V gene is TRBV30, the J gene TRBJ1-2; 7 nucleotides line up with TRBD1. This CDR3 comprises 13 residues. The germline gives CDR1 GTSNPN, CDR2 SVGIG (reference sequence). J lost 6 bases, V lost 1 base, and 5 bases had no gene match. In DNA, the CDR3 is TGTGCCTGGAGTGGTGAGACAGGGCATGGCTACACCTTC. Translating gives CAWSGETGHGYTF.

CDR3 loop: CASSRSGENSPLHF. The CDR3 DNA is TGTGCCAGCTCACGGTCGGGGGAAAATTCACCCCTCCACTTT. The chain combines TRBV18 with TRBJ1-6, with a tentative D call TRBD1 (5 bases). The CDR3 contains 14 residues. Trimming removed 4 bases from V and 7 bases from J, with 11 bases in between. CDR1 and CDR2 (germline): KGHSH, LQKENI.

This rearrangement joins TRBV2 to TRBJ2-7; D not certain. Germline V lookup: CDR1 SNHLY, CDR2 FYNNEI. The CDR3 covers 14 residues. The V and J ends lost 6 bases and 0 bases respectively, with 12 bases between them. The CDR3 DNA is TGTGCCAGCAGGACACAGACGAGCTCCTACGAGCAGTACTTC. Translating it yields CASRTQTSSYEQYF.

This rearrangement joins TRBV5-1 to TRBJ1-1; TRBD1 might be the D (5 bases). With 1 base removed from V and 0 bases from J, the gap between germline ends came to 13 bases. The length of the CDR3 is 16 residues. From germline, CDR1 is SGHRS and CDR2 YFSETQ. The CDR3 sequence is CASSLIAGGVNTEAFF. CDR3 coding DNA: TGCGCCAGCAGCTTGATTGCGGGAGGGGTGAACACTGAAGCTTTCTTT. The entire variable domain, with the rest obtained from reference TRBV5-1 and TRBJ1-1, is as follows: KAGVTQTPRYLIKTRGQQVTLSCSPISGHRSVSWYQQTPGQGLQFLFEYFSETQRNKGNFPGRFSGRQFSNSRSEMNVSTLELGDSALYLCASSLIAGGVNTEAFFGQGTRLTVV.

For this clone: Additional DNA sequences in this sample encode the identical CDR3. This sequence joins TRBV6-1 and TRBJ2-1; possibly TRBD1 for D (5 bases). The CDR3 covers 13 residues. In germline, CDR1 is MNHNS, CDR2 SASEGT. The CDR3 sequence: CAVGQSSYNEQFF. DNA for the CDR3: TGTGCTGTGGGGCAGAGCTCCTACAATGAGCAGTTCTTC.

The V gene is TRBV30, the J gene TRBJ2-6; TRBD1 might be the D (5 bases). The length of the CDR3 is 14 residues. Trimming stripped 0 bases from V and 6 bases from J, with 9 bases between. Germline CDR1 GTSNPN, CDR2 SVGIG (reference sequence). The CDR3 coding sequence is TGTGCCTGGAGTGTATCTGGGGCGGCCAACGTCCTGACTTTC. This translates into CAWSVSGAANVLTF.

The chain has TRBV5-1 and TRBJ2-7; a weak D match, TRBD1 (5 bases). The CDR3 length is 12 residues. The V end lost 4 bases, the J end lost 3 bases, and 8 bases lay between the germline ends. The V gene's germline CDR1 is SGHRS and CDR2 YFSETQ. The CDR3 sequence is CASSPDSYEQYF. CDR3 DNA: TGCGCCAGCAGCCCCGACAGCTACGAGCAGTACTTC.

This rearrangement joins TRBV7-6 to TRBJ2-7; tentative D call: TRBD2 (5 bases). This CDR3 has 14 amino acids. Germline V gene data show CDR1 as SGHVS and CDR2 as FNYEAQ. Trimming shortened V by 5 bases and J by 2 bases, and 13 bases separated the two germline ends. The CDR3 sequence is CASSLRGGPYEQYF. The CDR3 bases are TGTGCCAGCAGCCTACGGGGTGGGCCCTACGAGCAGTACTTC.

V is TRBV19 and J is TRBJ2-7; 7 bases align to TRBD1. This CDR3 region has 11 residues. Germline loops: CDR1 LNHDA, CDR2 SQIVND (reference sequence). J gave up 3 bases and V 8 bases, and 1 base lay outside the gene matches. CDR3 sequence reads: CASRDSYEQYF. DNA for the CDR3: TGTGCCAGTCGGGACAGCTACGAGCAGTACTTC.

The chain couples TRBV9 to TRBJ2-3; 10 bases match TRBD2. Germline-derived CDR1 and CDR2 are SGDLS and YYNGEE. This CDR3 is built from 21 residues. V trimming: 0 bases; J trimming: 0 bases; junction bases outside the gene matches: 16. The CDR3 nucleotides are TGTGCCAGCAGCGTAGCGGTGACGAGGAGCGGGGGGGTTGCTAGCACAGATACGCAGTATTTT. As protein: CASSVAVTRSGGVASTDTQYF.

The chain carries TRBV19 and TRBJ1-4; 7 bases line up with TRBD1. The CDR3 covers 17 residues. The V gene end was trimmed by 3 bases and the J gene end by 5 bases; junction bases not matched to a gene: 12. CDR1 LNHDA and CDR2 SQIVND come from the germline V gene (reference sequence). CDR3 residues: CASSMAARTGRNEKLFF. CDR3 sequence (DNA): TGTGCCAGTAGTATGGCCGCCCGGACAGGTAGAAATGAAAAACTGTTTTTT.

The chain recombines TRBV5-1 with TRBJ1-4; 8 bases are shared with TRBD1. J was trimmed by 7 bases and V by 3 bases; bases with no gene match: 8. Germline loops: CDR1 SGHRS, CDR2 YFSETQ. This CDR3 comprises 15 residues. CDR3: CASSWAQGGFEKLFF. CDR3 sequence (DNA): TGCGCCAGCAGCTGGGCACAGGGGGGATTTGAAAAACTGTTTTTT. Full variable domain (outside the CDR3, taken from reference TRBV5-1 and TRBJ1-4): KAGVTQTPRYLIKTRGQQVTLSCSPISGHRSVSWYQQTPGQGLQFLFEYFSETQRNKGNFPGRFSGRQFSNSRSEMNVSTLELGDSALYLCASSWAQGGFEKLFFGSGTQLSVL.

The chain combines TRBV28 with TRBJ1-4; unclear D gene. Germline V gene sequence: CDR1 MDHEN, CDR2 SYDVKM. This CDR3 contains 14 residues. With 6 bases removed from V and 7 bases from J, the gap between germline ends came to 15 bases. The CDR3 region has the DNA TGTGCCAGCAGCCCGACAAGATCTATTGAAAAACTGTTTTTT. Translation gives CASSPTRSIEKLFF.

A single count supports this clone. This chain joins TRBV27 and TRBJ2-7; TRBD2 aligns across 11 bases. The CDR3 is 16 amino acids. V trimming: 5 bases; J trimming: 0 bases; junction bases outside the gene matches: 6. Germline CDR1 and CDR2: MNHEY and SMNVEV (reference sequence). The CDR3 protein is CASSPQTSGTSYEQYF. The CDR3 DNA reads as TGTGCCAGCAGTCCCCAGACTAGCGGGACCTCCTACGAGCAGTACTTC.

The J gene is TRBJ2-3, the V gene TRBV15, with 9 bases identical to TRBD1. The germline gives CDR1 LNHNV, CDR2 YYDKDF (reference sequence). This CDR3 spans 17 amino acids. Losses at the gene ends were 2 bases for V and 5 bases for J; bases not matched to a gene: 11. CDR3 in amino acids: CATSRSLGTGFQDTQYF. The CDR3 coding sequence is TGTGCCACCAGCAGATCGCTGGGGACAGGGTTTCAAGATACGCAGTATTTT.

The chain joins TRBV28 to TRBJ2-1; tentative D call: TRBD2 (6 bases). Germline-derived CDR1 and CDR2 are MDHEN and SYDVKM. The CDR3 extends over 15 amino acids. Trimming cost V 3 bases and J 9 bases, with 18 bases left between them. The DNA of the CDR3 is TGTGCCAGCAGTTTCGGAGGGTCCCAGAGGGGTGAGCAGTTCTTC. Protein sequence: CASSFGGSQRGEQFF.